This T cell receptor beta chain was captured by sequencing in a study of control samples from healthy donors and cancer patients. The table came from immunoSEQ multiplex PCR; TCRdb's copy has only in-frame clones and leaves some out. Seen here are approximately 100,000 clones, roughly four fifths observed once, and the top ten hold roughly 2%. V was trimmed by 0 bases and J by 4 bases, leaving 9 bases between them. The CDR3 is 14 residues long. Germline V gene sequence: CDR1 SGHNT, CDR2 YYREEE (reference sequence). Sequenced: blood. V usage is TRBV5-4 and J usage is TRBJ2-3; D is undetermined. This receptor was identified in a man aged 55-75 years in good health. CDR3 protein: CASSLESASDTQYF. In DNA form, the CDR3 reads TGTGCCAGCAGCTTGGAGTCGGCATCAGATACGCAGTATTTT.